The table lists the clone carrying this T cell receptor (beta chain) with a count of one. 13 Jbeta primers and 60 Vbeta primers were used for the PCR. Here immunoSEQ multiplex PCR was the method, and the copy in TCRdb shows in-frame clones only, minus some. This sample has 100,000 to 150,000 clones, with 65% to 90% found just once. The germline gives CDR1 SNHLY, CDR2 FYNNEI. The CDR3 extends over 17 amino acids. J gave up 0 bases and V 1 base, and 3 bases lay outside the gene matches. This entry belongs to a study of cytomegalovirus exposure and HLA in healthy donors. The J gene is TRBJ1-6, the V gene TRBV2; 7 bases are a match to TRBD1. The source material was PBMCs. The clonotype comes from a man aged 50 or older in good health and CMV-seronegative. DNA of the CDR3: TGTGCCAGCAGTGAAGACAGGGGAAGCTCCTATAATTCACCCCTCCACTTT. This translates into CASSEDRGSSYNSPLHF. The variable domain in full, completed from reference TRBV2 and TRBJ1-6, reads EPEVTQTPSHQVTQMGQEVILRCVPISNHLYFYWYRQILGQKVEFLVSFYNNEISEKSEIFDDQFSVERPDGSNFTLKIRSTKLEDSAMYFCASSEDRGSSYNSPLHFGNGTRLTVT.